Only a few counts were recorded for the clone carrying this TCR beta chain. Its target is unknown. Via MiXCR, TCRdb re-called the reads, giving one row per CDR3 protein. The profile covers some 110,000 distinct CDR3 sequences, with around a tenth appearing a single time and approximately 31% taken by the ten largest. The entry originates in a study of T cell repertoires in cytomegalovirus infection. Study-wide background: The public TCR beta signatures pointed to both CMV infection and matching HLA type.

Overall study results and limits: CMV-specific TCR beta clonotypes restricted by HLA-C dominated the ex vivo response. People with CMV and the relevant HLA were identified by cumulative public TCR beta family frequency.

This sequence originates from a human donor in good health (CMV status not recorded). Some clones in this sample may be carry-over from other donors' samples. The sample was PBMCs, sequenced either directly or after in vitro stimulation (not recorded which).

CDR3 in DNA: TGTGCCAGCAGCCCGGGACTAGCGGGGTCCTTAGAGACCCAGTACTTC. This gives the protein CASSPGLAGSLETQYF. The chain employs TRBV9 and TRBJ2-5; 13 positions agree with TRBD2. Germline lookup yields CDR1 SGDLS and CDR2 YYNGEE. V trimming: 4 bases; J trimming: 4 bases; junction bases outside the gene matches: 7. The CDR3 is 16 residues long.